Reported below is one T cell receptor beta chain. Its target is unknown. The sample is drawn from a study of shared clonotypes between healthy human individuals. Study-wide results and caveats: For naive CD4 cells, around 5% of clonotypes were shared across a handful of donors. Inspection by rarefaction showed sorted-subset sequencing to be incomplete despite large depth. Generally, naive subsets (rather than memory subsets) showed larger estimated richness. Non-shared clonotypes were found to have lower generation probabilities than the clonotypes that were shared by all four of the sorted-subset donors.

The CDR3 has 16 amino acids. The V gene's germline CDR1 is MNHNS and CDR2 SASEGT. The J segment lost 3 bases and the V segment lost 4 bases, leaving 11 bases of the junction unmatched. Profiling relied on immunoSEQ multiplex PCR, and the TCRdb table lists in-frame clones only, not all of them. The table lists about 320,000 clones, around 86% of them singletons. The receptor comes from a man younger than 35 in good health. The sample consisted of memory CD8+ T cells sorted from blood. Indicated subset: CD45RO+ cells pooled with CCR7-negative TemRA cells. The chain couples TRBV6-1 to TRBJ1-2; 7 nucleotides line up with TRBD1. CDR3 sequence reads: CASSGRGRGADYGYTF. DNA for the CDR3: TGTGCCAGCAGTGGGAGGGGCAGGGGGGCAGACTATGGCTACACCTTC.